Described below is a single T cell receptor beta chain sequence and its context. This sample is drawn from a study of blood T cell repertoires in COVID-19. About the research overall: COVID-19 samples from acute and convalescent phases originated in the United States, Italy and Spain. T cells, B-cell-depleted T cells, or PBMCs provided the cDNA or gDNA that served as material.

CDR3 size: 13 residues. The germline gives CDR1 SEHNR, CDR2 FQNEAQ (reference sequence). V gave up 5 bases and J gave up 6 bases, with 11 bases separating them. Sequenced by immunoSEQ multiplex PCR; TCRdb stores in-frame clones only, minus some. The table shows under 550,000 clones, with approximately 90% occurring only once. This sequence was found in a man aged 18 to 29 with COVID-19, enrolled during active disease. The rearrangement joins TRBV7-9 to TRBJ2-1; D possibly corresponds to TRBD2 (5 bases). The specimen sequenced was peripheral blood. The CDR3 spells CASSRYEGNEQFF. The CDR3 DNA follows: TGTGCCAGCAGCCGCTACGAGGGCAATGAGCAGTTCTTC.